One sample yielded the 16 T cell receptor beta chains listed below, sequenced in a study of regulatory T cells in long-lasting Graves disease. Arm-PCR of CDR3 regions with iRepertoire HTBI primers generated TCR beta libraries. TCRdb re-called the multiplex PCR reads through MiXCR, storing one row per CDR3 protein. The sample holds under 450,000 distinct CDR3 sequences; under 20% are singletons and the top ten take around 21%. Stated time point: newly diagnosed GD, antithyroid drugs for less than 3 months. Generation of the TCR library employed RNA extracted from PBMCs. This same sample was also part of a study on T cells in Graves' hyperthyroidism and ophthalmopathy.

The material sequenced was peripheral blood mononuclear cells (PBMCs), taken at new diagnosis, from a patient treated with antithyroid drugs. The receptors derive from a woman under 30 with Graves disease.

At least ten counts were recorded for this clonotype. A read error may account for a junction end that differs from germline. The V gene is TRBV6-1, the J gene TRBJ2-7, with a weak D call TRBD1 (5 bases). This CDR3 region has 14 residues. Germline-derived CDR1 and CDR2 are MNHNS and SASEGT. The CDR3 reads CASSDDSLSYEHYF. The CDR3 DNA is TGTGCCAGCAGCGACGACAGTCTCTCCTACGAGCACTACTTC.

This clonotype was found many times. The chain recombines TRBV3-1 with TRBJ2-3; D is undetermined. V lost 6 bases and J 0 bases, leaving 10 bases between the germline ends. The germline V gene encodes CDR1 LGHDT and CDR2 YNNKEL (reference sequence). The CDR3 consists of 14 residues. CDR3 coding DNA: TGTGCCAGCAGAGGCCTACGAAGCACAGATACGCAGTATTTT. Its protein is CASRGLRSTDTQYF.

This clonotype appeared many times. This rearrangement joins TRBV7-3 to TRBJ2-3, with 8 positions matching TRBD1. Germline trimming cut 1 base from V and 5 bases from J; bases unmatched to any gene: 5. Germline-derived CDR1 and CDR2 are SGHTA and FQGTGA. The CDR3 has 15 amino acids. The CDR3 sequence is CASSLIGDRGDTQYF. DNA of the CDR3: TGTGCCAGCAGCTTAATCGGAGACAGGGGAGATACGCAGTATTTT. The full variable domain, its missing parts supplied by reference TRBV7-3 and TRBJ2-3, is GAGVSQTPSNKVTEKGKYVELRCDPISGHTALYWYRQSLGQGPEFLIYFQGTGAADDSGLPNDRFFAVRPEGSVSTLKIQRTERGDSAVYLCASSLIGDRGDTQYFGPGTRLTVL.

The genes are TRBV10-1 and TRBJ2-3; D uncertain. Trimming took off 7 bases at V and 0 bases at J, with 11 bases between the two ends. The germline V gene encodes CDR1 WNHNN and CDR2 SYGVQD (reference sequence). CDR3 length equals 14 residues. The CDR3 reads CASTPSTSTDTQYF. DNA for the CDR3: TGCGCCAGCACTCCCAGCACTAGCACAGATACGCAGTATTTT.

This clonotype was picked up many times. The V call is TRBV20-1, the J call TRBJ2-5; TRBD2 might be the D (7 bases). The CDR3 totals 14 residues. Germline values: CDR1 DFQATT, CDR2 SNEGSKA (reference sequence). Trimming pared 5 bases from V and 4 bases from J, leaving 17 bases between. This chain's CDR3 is CSASRRGGAETQYF. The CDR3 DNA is TGCAGTGCTTCACGAAGAGGGGGGGCAGAGACCCAGTACTTC.

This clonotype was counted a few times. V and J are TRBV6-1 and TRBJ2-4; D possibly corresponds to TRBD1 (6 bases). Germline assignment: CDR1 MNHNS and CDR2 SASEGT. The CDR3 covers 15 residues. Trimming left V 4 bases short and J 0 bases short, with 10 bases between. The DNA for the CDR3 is TGTGCCAGCAGTGGTCAGGGGCTAGCCAAAAACATTCAGTACTTC. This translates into CASSGQGLAKNIQYF.

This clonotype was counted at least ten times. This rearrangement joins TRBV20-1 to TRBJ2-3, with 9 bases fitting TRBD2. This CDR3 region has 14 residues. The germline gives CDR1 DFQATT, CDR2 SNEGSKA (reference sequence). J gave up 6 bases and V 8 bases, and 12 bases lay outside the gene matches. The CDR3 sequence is CSTRSGGIVDTQYF. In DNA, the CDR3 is TGCAGTACAAGAAGCGGGGGGATAGTGGATACGCAGTATTTT.

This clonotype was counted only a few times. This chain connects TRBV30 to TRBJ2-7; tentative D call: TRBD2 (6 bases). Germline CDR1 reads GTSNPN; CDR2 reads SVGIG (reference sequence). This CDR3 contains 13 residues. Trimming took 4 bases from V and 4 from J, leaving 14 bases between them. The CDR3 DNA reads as TGTGCCTGGACCCGGGGGTGGGAATACGAGCAGTACTTC. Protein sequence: CAWTRGWEYEQYF.

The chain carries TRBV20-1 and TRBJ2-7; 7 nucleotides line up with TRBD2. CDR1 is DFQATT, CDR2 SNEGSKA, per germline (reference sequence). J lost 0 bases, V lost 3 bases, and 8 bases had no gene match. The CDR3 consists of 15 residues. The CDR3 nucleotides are TGCAGTGCTAGGGGGCGCAGCGGGGCCTCCTACGAGCAGTACTTC. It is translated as CSARGRSGASYEQYF.

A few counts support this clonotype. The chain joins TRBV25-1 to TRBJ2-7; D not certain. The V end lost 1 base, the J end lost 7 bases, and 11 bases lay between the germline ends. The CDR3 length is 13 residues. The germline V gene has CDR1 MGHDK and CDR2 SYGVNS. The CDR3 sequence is CASSEWHLSEQYF. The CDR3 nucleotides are TGTGCCAGCAGTGAATGGCACCTGTCGGAGCAGTACTTC.

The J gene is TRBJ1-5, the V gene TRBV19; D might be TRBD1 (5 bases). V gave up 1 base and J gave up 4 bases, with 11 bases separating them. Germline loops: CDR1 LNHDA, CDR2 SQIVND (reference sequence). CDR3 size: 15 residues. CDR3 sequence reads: CASSIGSGRNQPQHF. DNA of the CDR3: TGTGCCAGTAGTATAGGGTCGGGACGGAATCAGCCCCAGCATTTT.

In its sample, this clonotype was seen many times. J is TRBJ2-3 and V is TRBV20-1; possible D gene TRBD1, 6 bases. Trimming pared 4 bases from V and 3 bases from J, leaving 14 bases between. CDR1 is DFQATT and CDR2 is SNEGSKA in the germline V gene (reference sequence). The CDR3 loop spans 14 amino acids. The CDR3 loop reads CSATKGVGTDTQYF. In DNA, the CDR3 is TGCAGTGCTACCAAGGGGGTGGGGACAGATACGCAGTATTTT.

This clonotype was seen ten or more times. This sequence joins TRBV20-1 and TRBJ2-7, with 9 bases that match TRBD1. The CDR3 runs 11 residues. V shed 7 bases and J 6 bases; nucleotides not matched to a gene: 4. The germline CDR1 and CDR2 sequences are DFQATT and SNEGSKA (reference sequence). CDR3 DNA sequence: TGCAGTGTGCCGGGACAGGGCGAGCAGTACTTC. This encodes CSVPGQGEQYF.

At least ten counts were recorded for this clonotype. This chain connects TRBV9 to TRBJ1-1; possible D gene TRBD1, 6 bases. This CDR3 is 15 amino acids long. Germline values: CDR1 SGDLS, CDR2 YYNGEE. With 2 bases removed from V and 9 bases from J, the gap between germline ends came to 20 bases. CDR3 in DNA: TGTGCCAGCAGCGTCAGCGGGGGGCAGGGAACCCAAGCTTTCTTT. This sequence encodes CASSVSGGQGTQAFF.

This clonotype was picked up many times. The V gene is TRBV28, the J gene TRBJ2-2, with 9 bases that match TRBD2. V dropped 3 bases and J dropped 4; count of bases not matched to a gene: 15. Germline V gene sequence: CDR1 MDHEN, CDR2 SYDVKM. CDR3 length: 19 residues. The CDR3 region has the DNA TGTGCCAGCAGTTTGCGCGGACTAGCGCCCGCGGGGGTCACCGGGGAGCTGTTTTTT. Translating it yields CASSLRGLAPAGVTGELFF.

The CDR3 DNA reads as TGTGCCAGCAGCCGTGGACAGGGAAGTGGTGGCTACACCTTC. This encodes CASSRGQGSGGYTF. The chain uses TRBV7-9 and TRBJ1-2, with 8 bases aligning to TRBD1. From germline, CDR1 is SEHNR and CDR2 FQNEAQ (reference sequence). The CDR3 runs 14 residues. After removal of 5 bases from V and 7 bases from J, the junction contained 9 bases not matched to a gene.